This T cell receptor beta chain was recovered during a study of blood T cell repertoires in COVID-19. Turning to the study itself: The origin of the acute and convalescent COVID-19 samples was the United States, Italy and Spain. In each case, the material was cDNA or gDNA derived from T cells, B-cell-depleted T cells, or PBMCs.

The germline CDR1 and CDR2 sequences are LNHDA and SQIVND (reference sequence). This CDR3 comprises 13 residues. Trimming removed 6 bases at V and 8 bases at J, with 16 bases between. Under the authors' procedure: Estimates of nucleated cell counts were drawn from the amplification of reference gene primers. Generated by immunoSEQ multiplex PCR, the TCRdb table keeps only in-frame clones and is missing some. V, J and clone size are taken as reported in that table, and D and trimming were inferred from the DNA itself. The repertoire holds tens of thousands of clones, with around 85% as singletons. The sequenced sample was peripheral blood. The J gene is TRBJ1-2, the V gene TRBV19; no definite D call. This clonotype was obtained from a human donor in a cohort sampled during active COVID-19. The CDR3 DNA reads TGTGCCAGTAGAACCGTGAGCGGATCGGGCTACACCTTC. Its protein product is CASRTVSGSGYTF.